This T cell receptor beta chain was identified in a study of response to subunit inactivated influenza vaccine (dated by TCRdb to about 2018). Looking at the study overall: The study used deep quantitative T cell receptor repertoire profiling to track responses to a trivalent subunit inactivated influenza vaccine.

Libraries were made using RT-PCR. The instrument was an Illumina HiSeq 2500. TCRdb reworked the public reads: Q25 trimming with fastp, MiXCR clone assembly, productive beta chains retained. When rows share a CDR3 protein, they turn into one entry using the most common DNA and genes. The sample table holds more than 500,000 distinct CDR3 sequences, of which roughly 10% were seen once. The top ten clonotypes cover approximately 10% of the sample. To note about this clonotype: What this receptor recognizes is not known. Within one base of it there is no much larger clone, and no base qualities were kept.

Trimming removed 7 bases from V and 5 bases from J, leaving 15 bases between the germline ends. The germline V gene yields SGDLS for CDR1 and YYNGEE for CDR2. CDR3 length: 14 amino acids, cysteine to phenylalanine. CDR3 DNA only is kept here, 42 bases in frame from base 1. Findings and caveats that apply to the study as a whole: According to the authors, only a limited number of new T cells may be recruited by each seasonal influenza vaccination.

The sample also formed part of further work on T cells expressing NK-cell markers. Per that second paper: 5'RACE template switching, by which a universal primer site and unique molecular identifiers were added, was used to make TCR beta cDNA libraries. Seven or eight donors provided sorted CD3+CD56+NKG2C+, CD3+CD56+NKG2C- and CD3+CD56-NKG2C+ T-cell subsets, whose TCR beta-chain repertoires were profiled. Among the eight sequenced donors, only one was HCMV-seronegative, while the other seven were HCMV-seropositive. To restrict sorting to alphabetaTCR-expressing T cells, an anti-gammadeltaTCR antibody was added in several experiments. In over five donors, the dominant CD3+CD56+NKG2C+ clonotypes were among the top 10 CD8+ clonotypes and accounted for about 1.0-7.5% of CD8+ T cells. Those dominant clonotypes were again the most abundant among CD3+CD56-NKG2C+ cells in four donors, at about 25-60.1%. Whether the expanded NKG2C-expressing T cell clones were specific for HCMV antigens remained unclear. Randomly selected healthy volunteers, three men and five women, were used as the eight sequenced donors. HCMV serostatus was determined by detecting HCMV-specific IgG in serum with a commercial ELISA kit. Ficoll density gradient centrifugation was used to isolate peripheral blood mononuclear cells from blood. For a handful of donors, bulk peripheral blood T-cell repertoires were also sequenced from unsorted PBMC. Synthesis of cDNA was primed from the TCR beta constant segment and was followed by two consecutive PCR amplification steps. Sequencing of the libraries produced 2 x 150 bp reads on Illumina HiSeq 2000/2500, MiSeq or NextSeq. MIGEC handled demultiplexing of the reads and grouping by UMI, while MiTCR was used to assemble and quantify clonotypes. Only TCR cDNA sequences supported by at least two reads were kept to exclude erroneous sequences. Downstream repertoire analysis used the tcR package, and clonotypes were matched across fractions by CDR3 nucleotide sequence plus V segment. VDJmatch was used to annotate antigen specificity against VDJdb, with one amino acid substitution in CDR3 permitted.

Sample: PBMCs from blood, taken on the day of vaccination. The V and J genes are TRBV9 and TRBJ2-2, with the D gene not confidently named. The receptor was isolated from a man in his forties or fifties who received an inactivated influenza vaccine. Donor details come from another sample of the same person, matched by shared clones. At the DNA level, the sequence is TGTGCCAGCTCCGTTAGGGCAGGAACCGGGGAGCTGTTTTTT. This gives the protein CASSVRAGTGELFF.